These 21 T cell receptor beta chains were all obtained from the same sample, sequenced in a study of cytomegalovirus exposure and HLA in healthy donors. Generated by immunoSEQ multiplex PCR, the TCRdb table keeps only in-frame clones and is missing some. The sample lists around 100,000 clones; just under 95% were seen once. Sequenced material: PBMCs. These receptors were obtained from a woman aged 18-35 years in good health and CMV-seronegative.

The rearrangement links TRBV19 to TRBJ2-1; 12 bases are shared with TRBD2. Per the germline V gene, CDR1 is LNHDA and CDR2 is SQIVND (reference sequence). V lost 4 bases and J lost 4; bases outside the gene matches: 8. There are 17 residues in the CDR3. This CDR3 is CASSTNRLAGDYNEQFF. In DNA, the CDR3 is TGTGCCAGTAGTACCAACAGACTAGCGGGGGATTACAATGAGCAGTTCTTC.

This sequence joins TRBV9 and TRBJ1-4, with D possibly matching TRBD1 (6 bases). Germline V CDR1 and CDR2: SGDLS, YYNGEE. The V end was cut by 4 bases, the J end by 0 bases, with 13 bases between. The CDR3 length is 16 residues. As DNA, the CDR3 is TGTGCCAGCAGCCAACCAGGGGTTGCAACTAATGAAAAACTGTTTTTT. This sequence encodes CASSQPGVATNEKLFF. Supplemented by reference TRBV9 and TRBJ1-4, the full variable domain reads DSGVTQTPKHLITATGQRVTLRCSPRSGDLSVYWYQQSLDQGLQFLIQYYNGEERAKGNILERFSAQQFPDLHSELNLSSLELGDSALYFCASSQPGVATNEKLFFGSGTQLSVL.

CDR3 in amino acids: CASSLGSGIPYNEQFF. CDR3 sequence (DNA): TGTGCCAGCAGCTTAGGGTCAGGGATCCCTTACAATGAGCAGTTCTTC. The chain employs TRBV11-1 and TRBJ2-1, with D possibly being TRBD1 (5 bases). Germline V CDR1 and CDR2: SGHAT, FQDESV (reference sequence). The CDR3 has 16 residues. Trimming removed 1 base at V and 4 bases at J, with 14 bases between.

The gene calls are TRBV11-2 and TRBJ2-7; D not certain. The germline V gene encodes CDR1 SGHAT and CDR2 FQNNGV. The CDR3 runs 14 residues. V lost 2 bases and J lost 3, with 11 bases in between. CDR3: CASSLLVPLYEQYF. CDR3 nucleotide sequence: TGTGCCAGCAGCTTACTAGTACCCCTCTACGAGCAGTACTTC. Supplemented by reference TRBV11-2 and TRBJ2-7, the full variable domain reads EAGVAQSPRYKIIEKRQSVAFWCNPISGHATLYWYQQILGQGPKLLIQFQNNGVVDDSQLPKDRFSAERLKGVDSTLKIQPAKLEDSAVYLCASSLLVPLYEQYFGPGTRLTVT.

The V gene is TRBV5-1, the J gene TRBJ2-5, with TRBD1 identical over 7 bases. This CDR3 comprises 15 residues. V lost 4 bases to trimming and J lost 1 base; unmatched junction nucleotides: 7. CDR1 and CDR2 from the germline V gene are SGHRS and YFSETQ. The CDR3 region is CASSRGTVVQETQYF. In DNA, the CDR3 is TGCGCCAGCAGCCGAGGGACAGTAGTCCAAGAGACCCAGTACTTC.

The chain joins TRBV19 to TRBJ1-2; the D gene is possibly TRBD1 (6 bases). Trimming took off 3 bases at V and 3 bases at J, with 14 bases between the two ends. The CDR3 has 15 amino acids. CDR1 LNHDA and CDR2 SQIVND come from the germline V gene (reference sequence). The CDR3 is CASSIRGPSDYGYTF. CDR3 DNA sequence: TGTGCCAGTAGTATCAGGGGCCCATCGGACTATGGCTACACCTTC.

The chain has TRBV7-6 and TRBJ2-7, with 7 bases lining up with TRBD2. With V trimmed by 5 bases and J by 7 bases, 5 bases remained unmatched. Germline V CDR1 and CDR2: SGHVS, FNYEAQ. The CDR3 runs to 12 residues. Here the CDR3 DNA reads TGTGCCAGCAGCACGGACGGGGGGGAGCAGTACTTC. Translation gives CASSTDGGEQYF.

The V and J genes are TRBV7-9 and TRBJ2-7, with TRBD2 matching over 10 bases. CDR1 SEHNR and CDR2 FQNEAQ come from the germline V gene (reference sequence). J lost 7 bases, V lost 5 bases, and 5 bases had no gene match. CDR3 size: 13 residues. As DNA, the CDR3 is TGTGCCAGCAGCGCGAGCGGGAGGGGGGAGCAGTACTTC. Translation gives CASSASGRGEQYF.

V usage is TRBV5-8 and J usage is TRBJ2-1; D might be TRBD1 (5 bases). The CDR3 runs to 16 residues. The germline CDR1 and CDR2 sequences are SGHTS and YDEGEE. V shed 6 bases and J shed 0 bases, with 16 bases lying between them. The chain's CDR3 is CASISRVKSSYNEQFF. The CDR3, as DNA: TGTGCCAGCATTTCCAGGGTGAAGAGCTCCTACAATGAGCAGTTCTTC.

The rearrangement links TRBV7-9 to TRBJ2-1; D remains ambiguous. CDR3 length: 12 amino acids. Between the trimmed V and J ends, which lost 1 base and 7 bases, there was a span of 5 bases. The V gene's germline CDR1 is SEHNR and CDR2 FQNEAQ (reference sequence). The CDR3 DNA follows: TGTGCCAGCAGCTTAGGCGTGAATGAGCAGTTCTTC. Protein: CASSLGVNEQFF.

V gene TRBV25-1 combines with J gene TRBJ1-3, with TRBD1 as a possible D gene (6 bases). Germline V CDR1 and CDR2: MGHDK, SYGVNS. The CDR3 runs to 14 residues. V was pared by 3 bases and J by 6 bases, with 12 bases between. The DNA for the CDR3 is TGTGCCAGCAGTGACACAGGGTACGAAAACACCATATATTTT. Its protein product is CASSDTGYENTIYF.

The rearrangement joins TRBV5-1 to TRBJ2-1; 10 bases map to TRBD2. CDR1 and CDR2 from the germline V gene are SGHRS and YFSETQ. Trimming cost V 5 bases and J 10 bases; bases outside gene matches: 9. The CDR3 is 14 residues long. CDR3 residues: CASRPGTSAKEQFF. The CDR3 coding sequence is TGCGCCAGCAGACCCGGGACTAGCGCAAAAGAGCAGTTCTTC.

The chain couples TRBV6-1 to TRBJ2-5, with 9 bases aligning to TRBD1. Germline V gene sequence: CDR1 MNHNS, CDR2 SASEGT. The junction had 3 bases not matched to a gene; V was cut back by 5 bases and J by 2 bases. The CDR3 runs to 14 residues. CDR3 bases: TGTGCCAGCAGTCGACAGGGGGGACAAGAGACCCAGTACTTC. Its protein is CASSRQGGQETQYF.

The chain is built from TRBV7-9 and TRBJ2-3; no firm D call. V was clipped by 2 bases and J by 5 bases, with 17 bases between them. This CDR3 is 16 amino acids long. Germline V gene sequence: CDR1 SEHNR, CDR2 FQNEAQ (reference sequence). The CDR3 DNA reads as TGTGCCAGCAGCTTACGCGACGAGGCGTATCGAGATACGCAGTATTTT. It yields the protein CASSLRDEAYRDTQYF.

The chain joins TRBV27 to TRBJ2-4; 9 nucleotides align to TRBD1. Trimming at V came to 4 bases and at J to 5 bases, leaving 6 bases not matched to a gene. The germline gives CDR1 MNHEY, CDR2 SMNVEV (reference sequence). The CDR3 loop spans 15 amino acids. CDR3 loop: CASSSGQGHENIQYF. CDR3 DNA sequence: TGTGCCAGCAGTTCTGGACAGGGGCACGAAAACATTCAGTACTTC.

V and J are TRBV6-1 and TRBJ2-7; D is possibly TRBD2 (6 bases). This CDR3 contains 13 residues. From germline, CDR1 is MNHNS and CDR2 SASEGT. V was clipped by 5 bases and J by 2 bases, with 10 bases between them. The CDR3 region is CASSWPGAYEQYF. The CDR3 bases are TGTGCCAGCAGTTGGCCGGGAGCCTACGAGCAGTACTTC.

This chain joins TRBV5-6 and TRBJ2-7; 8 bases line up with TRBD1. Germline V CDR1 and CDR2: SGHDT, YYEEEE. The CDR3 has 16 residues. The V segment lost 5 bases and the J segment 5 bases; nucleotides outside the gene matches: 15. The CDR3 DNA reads TGTGCCAGCAGTGCAGAACCGGGACAGGAGGTCAACGAGCAGTACTTC. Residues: CASSAEPGQEVNEQYF.

The DNA for the CDR3 is TGTGCCAGCAGTTTGGGAAGGGAGGGCAATCAGCCCCAGCATTTT. Translated: CASSLGREGNQPQHF. This chain uses TRBV27 with TRBJ1-5; D not certain. The germline V and J ends were trimmed by 3 bases and 2 bases, with 11 bases remaining between them. Germline CDR1 MNHEY, CDR2 SMNVEV (reference sequence). This CDR3 has 15 residues.

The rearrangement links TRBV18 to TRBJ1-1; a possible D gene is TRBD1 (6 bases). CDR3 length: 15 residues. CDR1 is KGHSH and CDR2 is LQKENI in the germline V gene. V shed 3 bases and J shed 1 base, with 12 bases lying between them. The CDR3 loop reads CASSPRQATNTEAFF. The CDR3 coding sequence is TGTGCCAGCTCACCGCGACAGGCAACGAACACTGAAGCTTTCTTT. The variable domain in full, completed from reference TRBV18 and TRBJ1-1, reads NAGVMQNPRHLVRRRGQEARLRCSPMKGHSHVYWYRQLPEEGLKFMVYLQKENIIDESGMPKERFSAEFPKEGPSILRIQQVVRGDSAAYFCASSPRQATNTEAFFGQGTRLTVV.

The CDR3 loop reads CASSLLFYGRNAYNEQFF. In DNA, the CDR3 is TGTGCCAGCAGTTTACTCTTTTACGGGAGGAACGCCTACAATGAGCAGTTCTTC. The rearrangement links TRBV27 to TRBJ2-1; TRBD2 matches 7 bases. V shed 2 bases and J 2 bases; nucleotides not matched to a gene: 12. Germline CDR1 and CDR2: MNHEY and SMNVEV (reference sequence). This CDR3 spans 18 amino acids.

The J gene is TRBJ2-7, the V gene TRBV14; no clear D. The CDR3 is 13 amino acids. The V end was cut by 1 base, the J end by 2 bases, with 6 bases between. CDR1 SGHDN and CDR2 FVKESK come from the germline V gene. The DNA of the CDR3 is TGTGCCAGCAGCCAAGGGCTCGCCTACGAGCAGTACTTC. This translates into CASSQGLAYEQYF.